The rows below give T cell receptor beta chains drawn from one sample of a study of T-cell reconstitution after alpha-beta-depleted transplantation in children. TCRdb re-called the PCR reads through MiXCR, storing one row per CDR3 protein. The data show tens of thousands of distinct CDR3 sequences, 52% seen once. The material was peripheral blood, obtained before TCRalphabeta/CD19-depleted stem cell transplant. All receptors derive from a boy in the first two years of life with SCID, due to receive a stem cell transplant. CDR3s include the opening cysteine and the closing phenylalanine or tryptophan. Size is omitted from some rows. Given values are once, few, many or a class for expanded clones.

clone_size j_call v_call cdr3_aa
few TRBJ2-5 TRBV10-2 CASSEGTGATQYF
- TRBJ2-6 TRBV5-1 CASSPAGSGANVLTF
- TRBJ1-3 TRBV7-2 CASSLGPAQGYTIYF
- TRBJ2-2 TRBV7-2 CASSLGTPGELFF
- TRBJ2-3 TRBV11-2 CASSLLAGPDTQYF
- TRBJ2-7 TRBV12-3/TRBV12-4 CASSFELAPSYEQYF
few TRBJ2-7 TRBV7-8 CASSVTGSGMSYEQYF
- TRBJ2-3 TRBV11-2 CASSLDQIGTDTQYF
- TRBJ2-3 TRBV7-9 CASSPRTSGGSTDTQYF
many TRBJ2-3 TRBV7-2 CASSGRTTSTDTQYF
- - TRBV20-1 CSATRSTGPLYEQYF
- TRBJ2-7 TRBV20-1 CSARGGTGFPYEQYF
- TRBJ1-2 TRBV7-3 CASSLKWLIPEPYVCGYTF
- TRBJ2-2 TRBV28 CASSSIGTGNTGELFF
once TRBJ2-1 TRBV6-1 CASSEGAAGRGGNEQFF
- TRBJ2-3 TRBV6-6 CASSYGDTQYF
- TRBJ2-2 TRBV5-1 CASSVTSGGDTGELFF
few TRBJ2-3 TRBV5-1 CASSRAQDTDTQYF
- TRBJ2-5 TRBV7-6 CASSLGLAGGTQYF
few TRBJ2-3 TRBV10-3 CAIIQGASTDTQYF
many TRBJ2-3 TRBV12-3/TRBV12-4 CASTPGLGGLHTDTQYF
- TRBJ2-1 TRBV12-3/TRBV12-4 CASSWGGGNEQFF
- TRBJ2-6 TRBV5-6 CASSARGYLPGANVLTF
- TRBJ1-1 TRBV12-3/TRBV12-4 CASSVRTGATEAFF
few TRBJ1-6 TRBV7-2 CASSIPGWNSPLHF